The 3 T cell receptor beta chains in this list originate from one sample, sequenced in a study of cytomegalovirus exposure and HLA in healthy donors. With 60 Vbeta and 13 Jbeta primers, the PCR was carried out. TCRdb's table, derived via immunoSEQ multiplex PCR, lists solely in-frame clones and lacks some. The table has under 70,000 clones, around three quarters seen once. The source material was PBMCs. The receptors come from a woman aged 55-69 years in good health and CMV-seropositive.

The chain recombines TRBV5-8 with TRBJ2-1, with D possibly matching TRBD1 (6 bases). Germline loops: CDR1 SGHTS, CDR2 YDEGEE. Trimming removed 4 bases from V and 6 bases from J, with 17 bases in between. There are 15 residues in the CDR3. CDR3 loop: CASSLYRVPGNEQFF. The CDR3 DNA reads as TGTGCCAGCAGCCTCTACAGGGTTCCGGGCAATGAGCAGTTCTTC.

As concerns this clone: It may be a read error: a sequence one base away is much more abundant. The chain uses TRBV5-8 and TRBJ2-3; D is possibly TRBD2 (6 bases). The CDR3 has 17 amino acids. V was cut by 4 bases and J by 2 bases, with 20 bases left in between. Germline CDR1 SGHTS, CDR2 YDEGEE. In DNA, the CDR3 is TGTGCCAGCAGCGGAGACCAAAGCGGGCCTTACACAGATACGCAGTATTTT. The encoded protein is CASSGDQSGPYTDTQYF.

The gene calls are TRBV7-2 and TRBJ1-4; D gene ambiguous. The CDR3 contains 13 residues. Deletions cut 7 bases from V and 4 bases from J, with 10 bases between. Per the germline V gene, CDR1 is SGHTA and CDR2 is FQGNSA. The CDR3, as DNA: TGTGCCAGCACCGTCGGTTTTAATGAAAAACTGTTTTTT. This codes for CASTVGFNEKLFF.